The 14 T cell receptor beta chains listed next were all sequenced from one sample in a study of blood T cell repertoires in COVID-19 (dated by TCRdb to the early 2020s). Preparation of the library involved the immunoSEQ multiplex PCR assay. Here the immuneACCESS table is served through TCRdb, limited to in-frame sequences with V and J called. Missing clones are a known gap in these copies; in checked studies unresolved V genes cover under half, and the rest lacks a known reason. Recorded for this sample are some 200,000 clones; 60% to 85% of them occurred a single time. The ten top clones hold just over 8.5% of the sample. The sequencing input was peripheral blood. Receptors were obtained from a woman aged 50 to 65 with active or convalescent COVID-19.

As regards this clone: The sample holds other DNA sequences that translate to the same CDR3. This chain connects TRBV5-1 to TRBJ2-2, with 9 bases identical to TRBD2. Germline lookup yields CDR1 SGHRS and CDR2 YFSETQ. The CDR3 has 16 residues. V shed 0 bases, J shed 2 bases, and the junction held 2 bases outside the gene matches. Here the CDR3 DNA reads TGCGCCAGCAGCTTGGGACTAGCGGCAAACACCGGGGAGCTGTTTTTT. As protein: CASSLGLAANTGELFF. The variable domain in full, with the rest retrieved from reference TRBV5-1 and TRBJ2-2, is KAGVTQTPRYLIKTRGQQVTLSCSPISGHRSVSWYQQTPGQGLQFLFEYFSETQRNKGNFPGRFSGRQFSNSRSEMNVSTLELGDSALYLCASSLGLAANTGELFFGEGSRLTVL.

A few counts support this clone. The sample carries other DNA sequences with the same CDR3. The chain combines TRBV5-1 with TRBJ2-2, with 7 positions matching TRBD2. The CDR3 loop spans 16 amino acids. With 0 bases clipped from V and 0 bases from J, the junction kept 2 bases outside the gene matches. From germline, CDR1 is SGHRS and CDR2 YFSETQ. The CDR3 protein is CASSLGLAANTGELFF. CDR3 nucleotides: TGCGCCAGCAGCTTGGGGCTAGCGGCGAACACCGGGGAGCTGTTTTTT.

This rearrangement joins TRBV18 to TRBJ2-5; TRBD2 matches 7 bases. V shed 5 bases, J shed 1 base, and the junction held 4 bases outside the gene matches. Per the germline V gene, CDR1 is KGHSH and CDR2 is LQKENI. This CDR3 contains 14 residues. The CDR3 DNA sequence: TGTGCCAGCTCAGCTTCTAGCGGCCAAGAGACCCAGTACTTC. This gives the protein CASSASSGQETQYF.

For the CDR3, the DNA is TGTGCCACCCGGGACAGGCTCTACGAGCAGTACTTC. This encodes CATRDRLYEQYF. The V and J genes are TRBV19 and TRBJ2-7, with 8 bases identical to TRBD1. The CDR3 consists of 12 residues. The germline V gene encodes CDR1 LNHDA and CDR2 SQIVND (reference sequence). Trimming took 10 bases from V and 3 from J; bases not matched to a gene: 5.

This chain connects TRBV18 to TRBJ2-7, with 11 bases aligning to TRBD1. The germline V gene encodes CDR1 KGHSH and CDR2 LQKENI. After removal of 5 bases from V and 4 bases from J, the junction contained 7 bases not matched to a gene. CDR3 size: 15 residues. The CDR3 region is CASSRTGGIWYEQYF. The CDR3 DNA sequence: TGTGCCAGCTCAAGGACAGGGGGCATTTGGTACGAGCAGTACTTC.

The chain joins TRBV6-4 to TRBJ1-6, with D tentatively TRBD1 (6 bases). Germline assignment: CDR1 MRHNA and CDR2 SNTAGT. CDR3 length: 13 residues. Trimming took off 6 bases at V and 7 bases at J, with 10 bases between the two ends. CDR3 bases: TGTGCCAGCAGCGACAGGAGGAATTCACCCCTCCACTTT. Protein: CASSDRRNSPLHF.

V and J are TRBV4-3 and TRBJ2-1; D is ambiguous. CDR3 length: 15 residues. Germline CDR1 LGHNA, CDR2 YSLEER. Trimming shortened V by 1 base and J by 3 bases, and 10 bases separated the two germline ends. The CDR3 coding sequence is TGCGCCAGCAGCCAAGTGAATGAGGTCTACAATGAGCAGTTCTTC. Translation gives CASSQVNEVYNEQFF.

The chain couples TRBV19 to TRBJ2-1; D might be TRBD1 (7 bases). Germline loops: CDR1 LNHDA, CDR2 SQIVND (reference sequence). This CDR3 spans 16 amino acids. Trimming pared 3 bases from V and 3 bases from J, leaving 15 bases between. CDR3 sequence: CASSILGGTDYNEQFF. CDR3 bases: TGTGCCAGTAGTATTCTGGGCGGGACAGACTACAATGAGCAGTTCTTC.

This clone has more than one count but fewer than ten. The V gene is TRBV5-1, the J gene TRBJ1-6; D gene ambiguous. Germline V lookup: CDR1 SGHRS, CDR2 YFSETQ. Trimming took 4 bases from V and 7 from J, leaving 12 bases between them. CDR3 length: 14 amino acids. CDR3 sequence: CASSPEGRNSPLHF. CDR3 in DNA: TGCGCCAGCAGCCCGGAGGGTCGGAATTCACCCCTCCACTTT.

V usage is TRBV7-2 and J usage is TRBJ2-2, with 7 bases fitting TRBD1. The CDR3 covers 17 residues. Per germline, CDR1 SGHTA and CDR2 FQGNSA. The junction had 9 bases not matched to a gene; V was cut back by 3 bases and J by 2 bases. The CDR3 is CASSLKGQPANTGELFF. DNA of the CDR3: TGTGCCAGCAGCTTGAAGGGACAGCCAGCTAACACCGGGGAGCTGTTTTTT.

The V call is TRBV18, the J call TRBJ1-1, with TRBD1 as a possible D gene (6 bases). Germline CDR1 is KGHSH and CDR2 is LQKENI. V was trimmed by 3 bases and J by 2 bases, leaving 7 bases between them. This CDR3 has 13 residues. CDR3 sequence reads: CASSPDSNTEAFF. CDR3 DNA sequence: TGTGCCAGCTCACCGGACAGCAACACTGAAGCTTTCTTT. The full variable domain, in which reference TRBV18 and TRBJ1-1 provide the parts outside the CDR3, is NAGVMQNPRHLVRRRGQEARLRCSPMKGHSHVYWYRQLPEEGLKFMVYLQKENIIDESGMPKERFSAEFPKEGPSILRIQQVVRGDSAAYFCASSPDSNTEAFFGQGTRLTVV.

The V and J genes are TRBV11-3 and TRBJ2-1, with D maybe TRBD2 (6 bases). The CDR3 is made up of 13 amino acids. V dropped 5 bases and J dropped 8 bases, with 13 bases sitting between them. Germline lookup yields CDR1 SGHNT and CDR2 YENEEA. The CDR3 sequence: CASSRSEGHEQFF. The CDR3 nucleotides read TGTGCCAGCAGCCGTTCGGAGGGTCATGAGCAGTTCTTC.

V gene TRBV4-3 combines with J gene TRBJ2-1; 8 bases agree with TRBD2. This CDR3 is built from 14 residues. Germline values: CDR1 LGHNA, CDR2 YSLEER. V dropped 0 bases and J dropped 12; count of bases not matched to a gene: 7. CDR3 protein: CASSQDQAGAMQFF. The DNA of the CDR3 is TGCGCCAGCAGCCAAGATCAAGCGGGGGCGATGCAGTTCTTC.

Worth noting for this clone: At one boundary the junction diverges from the germline segment, which might be a read error. This chain uses TRBV7-2 with TRBJ1-1; 8 bases agree with TRBD1. The CDR3 loop spans 15 amino acids. Germline loops: CDR1 SGHTA, CDR2 FQGNSA. This CDR3 is CASNLLGTGNTEAFF. DNA of the CDR3: TGTGCCAGCAACTTACTTGGGACAGGGAACACTGAAGCTTTCTTT. The entire variable domain, with the rest obtained from reference TRBV7-2 and TRBJ1-1, is as follows: GAGVSQSPSNKVTEKGKDVELRCDPISGHTALYWYRQSLGQGLEFLIYFQGNSAPDKSGLPSDRFSAERTGGSVSTLTIQRTQQEDSAVYLCASNLLGTGNTEAFFGQGTRLTVV.